The 18 T cell receptor beta chains presented below share a single source sample, sequenced in a study of cytomegalovirus exposure and HLA in healthy donors. PCR amplification relied on 60 Vbeta primers (plus 13 Jbeta primers). Clones were read by immunoSEQ multiplex PCR, and TCRdb kept only the in-frame ones, dropping some. The repertoire has more than 70,000 clones, 76% of them found once; the top ten carry more than 2.5%. The source material was PBMCs. These receptors originate from a man aged 40-49 years in good health and CMV-seronegative.

The V and J genes are TRBV2 and TRBJ2-5; 7 bases align to TRBD1. The J call could be wrong; TRBJ2-7 is a better fit for the DNA end. Germline V gene sequence: CDR1 SNHLY, CDR2 FYNNEI. This CDR3 has 14 residues. CDR3 protein: CASRPRQGGYEQYF. The DNA of the CDR3 is TGTGCCAGCAGGCCACGACAGGGTGGTTACGAGCAGTACTTC.

The V call is TRBV9, the J call TRBJ2-3; TRBD1 is a possible D gene (6 bases). The V gene's germline CDR1 is SGDLS and CDR2 YYNGEE. V gave up 0 bases and J gave up 2 bases, with 10 bases separating them. This CDR3 has 15 amino acids. Here the CDR3 DNA reads TGTGCCAGCAGCGTAGGGGGGCGGGCCACAGATACGCAGTATTTT. Translating gives CASSVGGRATDTQYF.

The gene calls are TRBV10-3 and TRBJ2-1, with D perhaps TRBD2 (5 bases). Looked up from germline, CDR1 is ENHRY and CDR2 is SYGVKD. Trimming cost V 11 bases and J 0 bases, with 14 bases left between them. CDR3 length: 14 amino acids. The CDR3 here is CASGSLSSYNEQFF. The CDR3 DNA sequence: TGTGCCTCGGGGAGTCTGAGCTCCTACAATGAGCAGTTCTTC.

The CDR3: CASSLRDSLYEQYF. The CDR3 DNA follows: TGTGCCAGCAGCTTAAGGGACAGTCTATACGAGCAGTACTTC. J is TRBJ2-7 and V is TRBV7-9; 7 positions match TRBD1. The CDR3 length is 14 residues. The V and J ends lost 2 bases and 4 bases, in that order; junction bases with no gene match: 5. Germline CDR1 is SEHNR and CDR2 is FQNEAQ (reference sequence).

This clone was counted between two and nine times. V is TRBV27 and J is TRBJ1-2; a weak D match, TRBD1 (5 bases). Trimming left V 3 bases short and J 8 bases short, with 10 bases between. Germline CDR1 reads MNHEY; CDR2 reads SMNVEV (reference sequence). This CDR3 has 12 amino acids. The DNA of the CDR3 is TGTGCCAGCAGTTTGGGGGGAGGCGGCTACACCTTC. Amino acid sequence: CASSLGGGGYTF.

V gene TRBV6-5 combines with J gene TRBJ1-6, with a possible D match to TRBD1 (6 bases). The germline gives CDR1 MNHEY, CDR2 SVGAGI. This CDR3 comprises 12 residues. V was shortened by 5 bases and J by 14 bases, with 13 bases between the two germline ends. CDR3 in amino acids: CASSLTSGALHF. DNA for the CDR3: TGTGCCAGCAGTCTAACTTCAGGGGCCCTCCACTTT.

The chain is built from TRBV6-5 and TRBJ1-2; D possibly corresponds to TRBD1 (5 bases). This CDR3 contains 13 residues. Germline CDR1 reads MNHEY; CDR2 reads SVGAGI. V was trimmed by 1 base and J by 8 bases, leaving 11 bases between them. The DNA for the CDR3 is TGTGCCAGCAGTTACTTAGGGGTGAGAGGCTACACCTTC. Its translation: CASSYLGVRGYTF.

The chain is built from TRBV9 and TRBJ2-7; tentative D call: TRBD1 (6 bases). Trimming removed 3 bases from V and 6 bases from J, with 16 bases in between. The CDR3 contains 14 residues. Germline assignment: CDR1 SGDLS and CDR2 YYNGEE. This CDR3 is CASSARDVRGEQYF. For the CDR3, the DNA is TGTGCCAGCAGCGCCAGAGACGTCAGGGGCGAGCAGTACTTC. Full variable domain (missing parts from reference TRBV9 and TRBJ2-7): DSGVTQTPKHLITATGQRVTLRCSPRSGDLSVYWYQQSLDQGLQFLIQYYNGEERAKGNILERFSAQQFPDLHSELNLSSLELGDSALYFCASSARDVRGEQYFGPGTRLTVT.

This clone was detected once. This chain uses TRBV28 with TRBJ1-2; a possible D gene is TRBD1 (5 bases). Germline V CDR1 and CDR2: MDHEN, SYDVKM. The CDR3 is made up of 13 amino acids. V was cut by 8 bases and J by 6 bases, with 16 bases left in between. The CDR3 reads CASRPGAGNGYTF. CDR3 coding DNA: TGTGCCAGCCGACCTGGGGCAGGCAATGGCTACACCTTC.

This chain joins TRBV7-2 and TRBJ2-5; D gene unclear. Germline V gives CDR1 SGHTA, CDR2 FQGNSA. Trimming took off 1 base at V and 5 bases at J, with 14 bases between the two ends. This CDR3 has 15 amino acids. The CDR3 here is CASSLVSSPGETQYF. The CDR3, as DNA: TGTGCCAGCAGCTTAGTCTCCAGCCCCGGGGAGACCCAGTACTTC.

Only one count was recorded for this clone. The chain joins TRBV15 to TRBJ1-1; TRBD1 agrees at 7 bases. Germline lookup yields CDR1 LNHNV and CDR2 YYDKDF (reference sequence). The CDR3 runs 16 residues. Trimming took 1 base from V and 1 from J; bases not matched to a gene: 6. The CDR3 DNA sequence: TGTGCCACCAGCAGAGGGGCAGGGGGACCGAACACTGAAGCTTTCTTT. Its protein product is CATSRGAGGPNTEAFF.

This clone has only one observation. The chain has TRBV10-1 and TRBJ1-2; 9 bases fit TRBD1. V dropped 7 bases and J dropped 8; count of bases not matched to a gene: 11. This CDR3 is built from 14 residues. From germline, CDR1 is WNHNN and CDR2 SYGVQD (reference sequence). CDR3 loop: CASILGQGNWGYTF. CDR3 bases: TGCGCCAGCATTCTCGGACAGGGGAATTGGGGCTACACCTTC.

This clone was seen only once. CDR3 nucleotides: TGTGCCAGCAGTCGGGTCTCCTACGAGCAGTACTTC. Its translation is CASSRVSYEQYF. The chain combines TRBV25-1 with TRBJ2-7, with D unclear. The CDR3 runs 12 residues. Trimming pared 5 bases from V and 0 bases from J, leaving 5 bases between. Per the germline V gene, CDR1 is MGHDK and CDR2 is SYGVNS.

CDR3 bases: TGTGCCAGCAGGAAAGGAGGGACTAGTTCCGACAATGAGCAGTTCTTC. Its protein product is CASRKGGTSSDNEQFF. The chain carries TRBV14 and TRBJ2-1; 8 bases match TRBD2. The CDR3 is made up of 16 amino acids. Per the germline V gene, CDR1 is SGHDN and CDR2 is FVKESK. Germline trimming cut 6 bases from V and 5 bases from J; bases unmatched to any gene: 12.

This clone was counted a single time. The V gene is TRBV28, the J gene TRBJ1-2; D might be TRBD1 (5 bases). CDR3 length: 14 amino acids. The germline V gene encodes CDR1 MDHEN and CDR2 SYDVKM. The V end lost 3 bases, the J end lost 8 bases, and 16 bases lay between the germline ends. The CDR3: CASSLGGSRVGYTF. CDR3 bases: TGTGCCAGCAGTTTGGGGGGTTCGCGGGTCGGCTACACCTTC.

The chain uses TRBV5-1 and TRBJ2-5, with D possibly TRBD2 on 5 matching bases. Trimming stripped 0 bases from V and 1 base from J, with 13 bases between. The germline V gene encodes CDR1 SGHRS and CDR2 YFSETQ. The CDR3 extends over 16 amino acids. The CDR3 DNA follows: TGCGCCAGCAGCTTGGCACGGACCGGAGGCCAAGAGACCCAGTACTTC. Its protein product is CASSLARTGGQETQYF. Full variable domain (rest looked up from reference TRBV5-1 and TRBJ2-5): KAGVTQTPRYLIKTRGQQVTLSCSPISGHRSVSWYQQTPGQGLQFLFEYFSETQRNKGNFPGRFSGRQFSNSRSEMNVSTLELGDSALYLCASSLARTGGQETQYFGPGTRLLVL.

The chain uses TRBV28 and TRBJ2-5, with 8 bases lining up with TRBD1. The CDR3 is 13 residues long. Trimming removed 6 bases from V and 1 base from J; junction bases left unmatched: 1. CDR1 is MDHEN, CDR2 SYDVKM, per germline. The CDR3 loop reads CASRGQVQETQYF. Written as DNA, the CDR3 is TGTGCCAGCAGGGGACAGGTCCAAGAGACCCAGTACTTC.

V usage is TRBV18 and J usage is TRBJ1-1, with D possibly TRBD1 on 6 matching bases. The germline V and J ends were trimmed by 3 bases and 1 base, with 15 bases remaining between them. The CDR3 sequence is 16 residues long. Germline CDR1 KGHSH, CDR2 LQKENI. This CDR3 reads CASSPPEGGPNTEAFF. The DNA of the CDR3 is TGTGCCAGCTCACCGCCGGAGGGGGGGCCGAACACTGAAGCTTTCTTT.